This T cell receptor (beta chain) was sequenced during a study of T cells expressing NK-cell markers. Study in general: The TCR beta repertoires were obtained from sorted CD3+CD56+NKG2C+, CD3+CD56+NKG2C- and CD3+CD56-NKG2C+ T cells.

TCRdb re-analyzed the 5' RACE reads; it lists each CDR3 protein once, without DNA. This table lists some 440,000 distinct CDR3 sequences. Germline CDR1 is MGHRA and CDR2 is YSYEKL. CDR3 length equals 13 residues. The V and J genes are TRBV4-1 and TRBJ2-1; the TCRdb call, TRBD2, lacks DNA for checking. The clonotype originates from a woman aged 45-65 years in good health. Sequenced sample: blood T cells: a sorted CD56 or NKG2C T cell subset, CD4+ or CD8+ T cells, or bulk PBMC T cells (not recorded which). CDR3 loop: CASSQGALAIRIF.